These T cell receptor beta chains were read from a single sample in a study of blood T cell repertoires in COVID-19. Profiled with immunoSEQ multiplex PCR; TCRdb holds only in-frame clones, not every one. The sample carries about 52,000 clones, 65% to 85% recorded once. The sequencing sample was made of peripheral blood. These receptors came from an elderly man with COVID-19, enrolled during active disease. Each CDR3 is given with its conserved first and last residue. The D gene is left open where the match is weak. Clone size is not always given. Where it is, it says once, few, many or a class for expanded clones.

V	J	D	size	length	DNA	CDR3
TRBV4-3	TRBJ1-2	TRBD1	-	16	TGCGCCAGCAGCCAAGTATCAGGAGGGGGCAACTATGGCTACACCTTC	CASSQVSGGGNYGYTF
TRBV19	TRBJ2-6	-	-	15	TGTGCCAGTAGCACACTAGACTCTGGGGCCAACGTCCTGACTTTC	CASSTLDSGANVLTF
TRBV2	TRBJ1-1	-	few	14	TGTGCCAGCAGTGGGGCCGGTGCAAATACTGAAGCTTTCTTT	CASSGAGANTEAFF
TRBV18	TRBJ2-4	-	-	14	TGTGCCAGCTCACCATCGACAGCGGGAAACATTCAGTACTTC	CASSPSTAGNIQYF
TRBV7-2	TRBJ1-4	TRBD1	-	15	TGTGCCAGCAGACCTACTGGGGACAGGGATGAAAAACTGTTTTTT	CASRPTGDRDEKLFF
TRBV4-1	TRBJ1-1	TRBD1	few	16	TGCGCCAGCAGCCAAGAAGGGGGCGCCTTGTCCCCTGAAGCTTTCTTT	CASSQEGGALSPEAFF
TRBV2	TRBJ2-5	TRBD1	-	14	TGTGCCAGCAATCGACAGGGACCCCAAGAGACCCAGTACTTC	CASNRQGPQETQYF
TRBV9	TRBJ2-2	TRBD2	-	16	TGTGCCAGCAGCGTGAGGCTAGCGGAGAACACCGGGGAGCTGTTTTTT	CASSVRLAENTGELFF
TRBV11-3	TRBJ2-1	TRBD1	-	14	TGTGCCAGCAGCCAACAGGGGGCTAACGGTGAGCAGTTCTTC	CASSQQGANGEQFF
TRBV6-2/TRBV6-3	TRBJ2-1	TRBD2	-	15	TGTGCCAGCAGCCTCGGGACTAGCGCACAGAATGAGCAGTTCTTC	CASSLGTSAQNEQFF
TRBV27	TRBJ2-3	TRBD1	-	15	TGTGCCAGCAGTCCCTGGGACAGGGGCACAGATACGCAGTATTTT	CASSPWDRGTDTQYF
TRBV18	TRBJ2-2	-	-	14	TGTGCCAGCTCACCCCAAACTAGTTCCGGGGAGCTGTTTTTT	CASSPQTSSGELFF
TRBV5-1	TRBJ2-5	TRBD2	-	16	TGCGCCAGCAGCTTCTCGGGGGGGACTAAGGGAGAGACCCAGTACTTC	CASSFSGGTKGETQYF
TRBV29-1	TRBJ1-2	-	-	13	TGCAGCGTTGAAGGGACTGTTGGCTATGGCTACACCTTC	CSVEGTVGYGYTF